Given below is one T cell receptor (beta chain) in context. No antigen is known for it. TCRdb's table, derived via immunoSEQ multiplex PCR, lists solely in-frame clones and lacks some. The sample consists of about 270,000 clones, 90% to 95% of them appearing once. The V gene lost 5 bases and the J gene lost 8 bases, with 18 bases spanning the gap. CDR3 size: 15 residues. Germline CDR1 and CDR2: LNHDA and SQIVND (reference sequence). The sample is drawn from a study of T cell responses to AZD1222 COVID-19 vaccine. The study, taken as a whole, reports: CD4 TCRs linked to vaccination spanned spike, dominating at 160-218 and 743-854. It was only after the peak T cell response that any repertoires were sampled. Donors in the cohort were predominantly white British and more often female, and clonal diversity was possibly underestimated. Seropositive status at baseline applied to only five to seven AZD1222 recipients.

This chain joins TRBV19 and TRBJ1-4; possible D gene TRBD1, 6 bases. The source was peripheral blood, collected 28 days after the second AZD1222 dose. The receptor was derived from an adult who received the AZD1222 COVID-19 vaccine. CDR3 coding DNA: TGTGCCAGTAGTCCCGGGGACACCGGACGCGAAAAACTGTTTTTT. This sequence encodes CASSPGDTGREKLFF. The variable domain in full, completed from reference TRBV19 and TRBJ1-4, reads DGGITQSPKYLFRKEGQNVTLSCEQNLNHDAMYWYRQDPGQGLRLIYYSQIVNDFQKGDIAEGYSVSREKKESFPLTVTSAQKNPTAFYLCASSPGDTGREKLFFGSGTQLSVL.